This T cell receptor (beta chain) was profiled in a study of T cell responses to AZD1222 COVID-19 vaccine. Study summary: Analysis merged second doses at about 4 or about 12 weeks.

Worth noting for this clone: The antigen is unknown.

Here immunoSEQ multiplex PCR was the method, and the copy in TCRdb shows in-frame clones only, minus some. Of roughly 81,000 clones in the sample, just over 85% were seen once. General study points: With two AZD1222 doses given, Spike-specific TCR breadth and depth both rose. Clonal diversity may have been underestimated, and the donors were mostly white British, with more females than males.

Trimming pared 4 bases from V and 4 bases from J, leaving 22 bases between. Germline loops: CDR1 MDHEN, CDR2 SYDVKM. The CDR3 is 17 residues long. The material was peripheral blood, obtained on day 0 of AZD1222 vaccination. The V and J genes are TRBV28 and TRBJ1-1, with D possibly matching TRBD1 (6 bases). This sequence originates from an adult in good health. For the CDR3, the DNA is TGTGCCAGCAGTTCGGCCGGGACACCTTCCAGCGGCACTGAAGCTTTCTTT. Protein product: CASSSAGTPSSGTEAFF.